What follows is one T cell receptor beta chain and its context. Its antigen is currently unknown. Other nucleotide sequences from this sample produce the same CDR3. The V end was cut by 4 bases, the J end by 3 bases, with 10 bases between. In germline, CDR1 is SGHRS, CDR2 YFSETQ. The CDR3 has 13 residues. This sample was included in a study of shared clonotypes between healthy human individuals. Regarding the study as a whole: Generally, naive subsets (rather than memory subsets) showed larger estimated richness. Researchers sampled blood only, noting tissue repertoires likely differ.

Measured with immunoSEQ multiplex PCR; TCRdb has only the in-frame clones, and not every one. The sample records 2 million to 2.5 million clones, about nine tenths being singletons. The origin of this receptor is a young man in good health. Some clones in this sample may be carry-over from other donors' samples. Sequencing was carried out using naive CD4+ T cells from PBMCs. As to subset: CD45RA+ positively selected. The chain employs TRBV5-1 and TRBJ1-1; unclear D gene. Here the CDR3 reads CASSPPGDTEAFF. CDR3 DNA sequence: TGCGCCAGCAGCCCCCCGGGAGACACTGAAGCTTTCTTT. The full variable domain, with the rest looked up from reference TRBV5-1 and TRBJ1-1, is KAGVTQTPRYLIKTRGQQVTLSCSPISGHRSVSWYQQTPGQGLQFLFEYFSETQRNKGNFPGRFSGRQFSNSRSEMNVSTLELGDSALYLCASSPPGDTEAFFGQGTRLTVV.